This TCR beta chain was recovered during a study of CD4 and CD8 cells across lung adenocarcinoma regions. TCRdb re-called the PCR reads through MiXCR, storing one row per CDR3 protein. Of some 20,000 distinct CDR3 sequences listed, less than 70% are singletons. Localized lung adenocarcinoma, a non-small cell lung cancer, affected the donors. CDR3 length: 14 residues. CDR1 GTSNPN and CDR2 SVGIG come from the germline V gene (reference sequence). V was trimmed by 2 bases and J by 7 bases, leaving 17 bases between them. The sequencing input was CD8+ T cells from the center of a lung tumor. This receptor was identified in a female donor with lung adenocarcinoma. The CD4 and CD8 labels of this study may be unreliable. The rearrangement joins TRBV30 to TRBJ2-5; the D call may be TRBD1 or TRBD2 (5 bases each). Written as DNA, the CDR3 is TGTGCCTGGAGTATCCCCGGGACCTCGGGGACCCAGTACTTC. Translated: CAWSIPGTSGTQYF.